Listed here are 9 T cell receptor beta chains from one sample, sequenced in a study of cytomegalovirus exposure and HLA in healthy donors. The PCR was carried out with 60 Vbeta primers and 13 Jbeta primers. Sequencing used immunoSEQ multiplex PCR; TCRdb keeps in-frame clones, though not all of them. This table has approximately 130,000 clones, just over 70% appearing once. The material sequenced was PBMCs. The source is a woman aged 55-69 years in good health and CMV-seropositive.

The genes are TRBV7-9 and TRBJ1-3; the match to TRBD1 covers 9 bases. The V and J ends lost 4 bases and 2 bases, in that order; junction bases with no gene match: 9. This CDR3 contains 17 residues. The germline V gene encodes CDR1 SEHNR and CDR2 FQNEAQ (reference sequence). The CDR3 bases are TGTGCCAGCAGCTCCCCGGGACAGGGCTCCCCTGGAAACACCATATATTTT. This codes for CASSSPGQGSPGNTIYF. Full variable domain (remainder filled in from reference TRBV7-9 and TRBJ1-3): DTGVSQNPRHKITKRGQNVTFRCDPISEHNRLYWYRQTLGQGPEFLTYFQNEAQLEKSRLLSDRFSAERPKGSFSTLEIQRTEQGDSAMYLCASSSPGQGSPGNTIYFGEGSWLTVV.

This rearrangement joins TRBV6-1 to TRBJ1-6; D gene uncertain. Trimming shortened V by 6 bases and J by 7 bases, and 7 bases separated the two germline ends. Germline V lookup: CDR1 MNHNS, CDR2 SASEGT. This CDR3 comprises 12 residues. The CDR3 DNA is TGTGCCAGCAGACCCGGGAATTCACCCCTCCACTTT. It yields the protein CASRPGNSPLHF.

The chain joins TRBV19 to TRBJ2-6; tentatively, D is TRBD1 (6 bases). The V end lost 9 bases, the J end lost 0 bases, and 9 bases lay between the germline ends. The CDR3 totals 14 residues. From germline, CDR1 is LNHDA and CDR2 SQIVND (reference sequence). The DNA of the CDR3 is TGTGCCAGCTTACAGGGCTCTGGGGCCAACGTCCTGACTTTC. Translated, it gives CASLQGSGANVLTF.

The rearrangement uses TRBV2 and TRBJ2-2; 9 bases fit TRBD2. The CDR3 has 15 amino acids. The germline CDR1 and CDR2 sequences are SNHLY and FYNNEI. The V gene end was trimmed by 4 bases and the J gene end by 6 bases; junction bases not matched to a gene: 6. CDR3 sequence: CASSGRGGLSGELFF. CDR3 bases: TGTGCCAGCAGTGGGCGGGGGGGCCTGTCCGGGGAGCTGTTTTTT.

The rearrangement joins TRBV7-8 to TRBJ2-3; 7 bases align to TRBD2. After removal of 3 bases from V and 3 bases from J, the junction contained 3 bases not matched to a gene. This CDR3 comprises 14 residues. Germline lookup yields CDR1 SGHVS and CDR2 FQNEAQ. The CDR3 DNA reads TGTGCCAGCAGCTTGGAGCGGGGTACAGATACGCAGTATTTT. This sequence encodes CASSLERGTDTQYF.

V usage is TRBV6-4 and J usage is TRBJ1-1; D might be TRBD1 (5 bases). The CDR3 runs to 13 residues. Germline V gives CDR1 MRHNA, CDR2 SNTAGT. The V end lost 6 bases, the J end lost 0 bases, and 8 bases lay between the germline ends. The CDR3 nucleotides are TGTGCCAGCAGCCCGGGGGTGAACACTGAAGCTTTCTTT. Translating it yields CASSPGVNTEAFF.

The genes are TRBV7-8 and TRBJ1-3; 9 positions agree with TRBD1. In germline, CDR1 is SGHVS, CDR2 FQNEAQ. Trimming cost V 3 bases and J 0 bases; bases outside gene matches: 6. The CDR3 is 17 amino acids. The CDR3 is CASSFRTGAFSGNTIYF. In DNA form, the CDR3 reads TGTGCCAGCAGCTTCAGGACAGGGGCCTTCTCTGGAAACACCATATATTTT.

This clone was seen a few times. Here the CDR3 reads CASSSWDSYEQYF. The CDR3 region has the DNA TGTGCCAGCAGCTCCTGGGACAGCTACGAGCAGTACTTC. This chain links TRBV7-9 with TRBJ2-7; 7 positions match TRBD1. Germline loops: CDR1 SEHNR, CDR2 FQNEAQ (reference sequence). The CDR3 loop spans 13 amino acids. V lost 4 bases and J lost 3; bases outside the gene matches: 3. Combining the CDR3 with reference TRBV7-9 and TRBJ2-7 gives the whole variable domain DTGVSQNPRHKITKRGQNVTFRCDPISEHNRLYWYRQTLGQGPEFLTYFQNEAQLEKSRLLSDRFSAERPKGSFSTLEIQRTEQGDSAMYLCASSSWDSYEQYFGPGTRLTVT.

The CDR3 nucleotides read TGTGCCAGCAGCCAAGATCGACTAGCGGGGGGCCTTACAGATACGCAGTATTTT. Its protein is CASSQDRLAGGLTDTQYF. The chain couples TRBV4-2 to TRBJ2-3, with 13 bases matching TRBD2. CDR3 length equals 18 residues. In germline, CDR1 is LGHNA, CDR2 YNFKEQ. Germline trimming cut 0 bases from V and 3 bases from J; bases unmatched to any gene: 6.